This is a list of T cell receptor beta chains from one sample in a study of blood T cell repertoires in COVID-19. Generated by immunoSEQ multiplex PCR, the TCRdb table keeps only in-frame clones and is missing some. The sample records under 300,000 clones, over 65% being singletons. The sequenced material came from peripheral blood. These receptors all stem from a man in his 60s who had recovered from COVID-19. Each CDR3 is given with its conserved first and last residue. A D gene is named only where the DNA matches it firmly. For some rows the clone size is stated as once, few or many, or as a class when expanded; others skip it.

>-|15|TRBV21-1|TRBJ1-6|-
TGTGCCAAGATGAGGACAGGGGTTTATAATTCACCCCTCCACTTT
CAKMRTGVYNSPLHF
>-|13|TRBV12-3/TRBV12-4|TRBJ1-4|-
TGTGCCAGCAGAGAGCAGGGGAGAGAAAAACTGTTTTTT
CASREQGREKLFF
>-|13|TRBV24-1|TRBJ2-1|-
TGTGCCACCAGTGACCCGCCCGGCAATGAGCAGTTCTTC
CATSDPPGNEQFF
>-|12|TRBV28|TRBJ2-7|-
TGTGCCAGCAGTTTATCATCCTACGAGCAGTACTTC
CASSLSSYEQYF
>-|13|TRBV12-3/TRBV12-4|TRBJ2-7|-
TGTGCCAGCAGTCGGGGAGTCTCCTACGAGCAGTACTTC
CASSRGVSYEQYF
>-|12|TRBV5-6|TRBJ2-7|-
TGTGCCAGCAGCTTGCTTACCTACGAGCAGTACTTC
CASSLLTYEQYF
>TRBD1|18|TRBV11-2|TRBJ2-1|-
TGTGCCAGCAGCCAGAGCCTCGGTCCGGGACAGGGCTACAATGAGCAGTTCTTC
CASSQSLGPGQGYNEQFF
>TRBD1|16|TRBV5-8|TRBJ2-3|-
TGTGCCAGCAGCTTGGGGACAGGTTCCGGGACAGATACGCAGTATTTT
CASSLGTGSGTDTQYF
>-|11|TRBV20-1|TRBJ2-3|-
TGCAGTGCTGGGACTGGGGATACGCAGTATTTT
CSAGTGDTQYF
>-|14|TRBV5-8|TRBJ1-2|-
TGTGCCAGCAGCTTGGACAGGGCTAGCTATGGCTACACCTTC
CASSLDRASYGYTF
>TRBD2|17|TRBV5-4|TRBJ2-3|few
TGTGCCAGCAGCTACTATACGTCTAGCGGGAGCACAGATACGCAGTATTTT
CASSYYTSSGSTDTQYF
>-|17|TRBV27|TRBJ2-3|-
TGTGCCAGCCGCCAAGGTTTGGGGGGGGGCCGTGTAGATACGCAGTATTTT
CASRQGLGGGRVDTQYF
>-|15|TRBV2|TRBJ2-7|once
TGTGCCAGCAGTGAAGGACAGCCTGGTTCCTACGAGCAGTACTTC
CASSEGQPGSYEQYF
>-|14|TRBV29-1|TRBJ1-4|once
TGCAGCGTTGGAACAGGCGCGCTTGACGAAAAACTGTTTTTT
CSVGTGALDEKLFF
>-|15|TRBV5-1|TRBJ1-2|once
TGCGCCAGCAGCTTGGAGGGACTACAGGCGGCCGGCTACACCTTC
CASSLEGLQAAGYTF
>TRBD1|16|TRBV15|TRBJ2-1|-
TGTGCCACCAGCGGTGGGGACAGGGGTCCCTACAATGAGCAGTTCTTC
CATSGGDRGPYNEQFF
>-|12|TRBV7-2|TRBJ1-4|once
TGTGCCAGCAGCGACTACACAGACAAACTGTTTTTT
CASSDYTDKLFF
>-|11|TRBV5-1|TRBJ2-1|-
TGCGCCAGCAGCTTAGTGGAGGGGCAGTTCTTC
CASSLVEGQFF
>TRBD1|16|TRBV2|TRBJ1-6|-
TGTGCCAGCAGAGCTCTACGAAGGACAGGGGTAAATCCCCTCCACTTT
CASRALRRTGVNPLHF
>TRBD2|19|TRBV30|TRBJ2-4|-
TGTGCCTGGAGTGTATACGGGGGACTAGCGGGAGGTGTCAAAAACATTCAGTACTTC
CAWSVYGGLAGGVKNIQYF
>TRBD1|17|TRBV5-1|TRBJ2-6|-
TGCGCCAGCAGCCCCGACAGGGGGCCTGCTGGGGCCAACGTCCTGACTTTC
CASSPDRGPAGANVLTF
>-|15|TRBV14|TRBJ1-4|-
TGTGCCAGCAGCCAAGAACAGGGCTGGTATGAAAAACTGTTTTTT
CASSQEQGWYEKLFF
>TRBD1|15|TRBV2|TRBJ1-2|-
TGTGCCAGCAGTTTCCGGGACAGGGGGAGGAGGGGCTACACCTTC
CASSFRDRGRRGYTF
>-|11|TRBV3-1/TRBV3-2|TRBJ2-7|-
TGTGCCAGCAGGGGGGCCAACGAGCAGTACTTC
CASRGANEQYF
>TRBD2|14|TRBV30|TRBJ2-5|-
TGTGCCTGGAGTGCAACTACTAGCGGGGTTAGCCAGTACTTC
CAWSATTSGVSQYF
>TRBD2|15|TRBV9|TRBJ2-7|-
TGTGCCAGCAGCGCCGGTTTAGGCGGGAGCTACGAGCAGTACTTC
CASSAGLGGSYEQYF
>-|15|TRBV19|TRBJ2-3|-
TGTGCCAGTACCCCTAAGGGGCTTAGCACAGATACGCAGTATTTT
CASTPKGLSTDTQYF
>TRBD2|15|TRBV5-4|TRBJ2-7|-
TGTGCCAGCAGCCCTGGAGCGGGAGTCCTCTACGAGCAGTACTTC
CASSPGAGVLYEQYF
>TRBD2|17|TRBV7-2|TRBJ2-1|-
TGTGCCAGCAGCTTATCCGGGACTAGCGGGAGGGCTGTTGAGCAGTTCTTC
CASSLSGTSGRAVEQFF
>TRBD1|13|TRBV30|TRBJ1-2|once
TGTGCCTGGAGTGTAACAGGGGCTGGTGGCTACACCTTC
CAWSVTGAGGYTF